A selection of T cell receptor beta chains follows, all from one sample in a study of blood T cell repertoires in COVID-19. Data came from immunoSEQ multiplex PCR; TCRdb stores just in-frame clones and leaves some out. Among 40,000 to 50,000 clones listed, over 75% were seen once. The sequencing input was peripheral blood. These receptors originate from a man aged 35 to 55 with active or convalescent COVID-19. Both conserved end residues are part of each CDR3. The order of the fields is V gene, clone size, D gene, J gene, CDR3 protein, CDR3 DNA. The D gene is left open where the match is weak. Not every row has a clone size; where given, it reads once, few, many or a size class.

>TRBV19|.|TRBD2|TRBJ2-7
CASSMGLGYEQYF
TGTGCCAGTAGTATGGGACTAGGTTACGAGCAGTACTTC
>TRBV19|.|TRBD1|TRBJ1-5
CATRTGGNQPQHF
TGTGCCACGAGGACAGGGGGCAATCAGCCCCAGCATTTT
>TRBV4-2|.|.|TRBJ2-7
CASSQDRHSYEQYF
TGTGCCAGCAGCCAAGATCGACACTCCTACGAGCAGTACTTC
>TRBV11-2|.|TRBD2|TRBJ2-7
CASSFREGSYEQYF
TGTGCCAGCAGCTTCAGGGAGGGTTCCTACGAGCAGTACTTC
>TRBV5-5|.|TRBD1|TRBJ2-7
CASSLEGGRSYEQYF
TGTGCCAGCAGCTTGGAAGGGGGCAGGTCCTACGAGCAGTACTTC
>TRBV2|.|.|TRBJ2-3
CASGGGTDTQYF
TGTGCCAGCGGAGGGGGCACAGATACGCAGTATTTT
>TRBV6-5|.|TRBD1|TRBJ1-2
CASSIGQGEGYGYTF
TGTGCCAGCAGTATAGGACAGGGAGAGGGCTATGGCTACACCTTC
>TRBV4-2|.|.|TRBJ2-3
CASSQGSQASDTQYF
TGTGCCAGCAGCCAAGGAAGTCAGGCGTCAGATACGCAGTATTTT
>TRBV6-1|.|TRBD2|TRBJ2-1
CASSEAEGTSGRFYPFF
TGTGCCAGCAGTGAAGCCGAGGGGACTAGCGGGAGGTTTTATCCGTTCTTC
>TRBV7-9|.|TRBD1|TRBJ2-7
CASSNTLGQGYGEQYF
TGTGCCAGCAGCAACACCCTCGGACAGGGGTACGGCGAGCAGTACTTC
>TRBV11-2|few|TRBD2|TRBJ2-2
CASSIAGNTGELFF
TGTGCCAGCAGCATAGCGGGGAACACCGGGGAGCTGTTTTTT
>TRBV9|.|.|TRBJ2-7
CASSDAGMSYEQYF
TGTGCCAGCAGCGACGCAGGGATGTCCTACGAGCAGTACTTC
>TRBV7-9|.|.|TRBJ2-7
CASSAGIEGLHEQYF
TGTGCCAGCAGCGCGGGCATTGAAGGGCTCCACGAGCAGTACTTC
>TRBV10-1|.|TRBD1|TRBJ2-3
CASSVAGGADTQYF
TGCGCCAGCAGTGTGGCAGGGGGCGCAGATACGCAGTATTTT
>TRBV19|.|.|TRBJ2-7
CASSPTGSPSYEQYF
TGTGCCAGTAGTCCAACGGGAAGCCCCTCCTACGAGCAGTACTTC
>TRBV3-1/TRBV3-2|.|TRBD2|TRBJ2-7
CASTPSGSGREQYF
TGTGCCAGCACCCCCAGCGGGAGCGGCCGCGAGCAGTACTTC
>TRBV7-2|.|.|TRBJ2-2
CASSPRRVRSGELFF
TGTGCCAGCAGCCCCCGGAGGGTGAGATCCGGGGAGCTGTTTTTT
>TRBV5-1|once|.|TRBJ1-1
CASSLAPPRGEAFF
TGCGCCAGCAGCTTGGCTCCTCCCCGGGGTGAAGCTTTCTTT
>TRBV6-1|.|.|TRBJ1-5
CASSEAGTKAQHF
TGTGCCAGCAGTGAAGCGGGGACTAAGGCCCAGCATTTT
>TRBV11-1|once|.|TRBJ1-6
CASSLAPAGGGSPLHF
TGTGCCAGCAGCTTAGCCCCAGCAGGCGGGGGCTCACCCCTCCACTTT
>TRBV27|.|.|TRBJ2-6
CASSLAGANVLTF
TGTGCCAGCAGTTTGGCCGGGGCCAACGTCCTGACTTTC
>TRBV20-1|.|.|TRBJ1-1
CSASQGMNTEAFF
TGCAGTGCTAGTCAGGGAATGAACACTGAAGCTTTCTTT
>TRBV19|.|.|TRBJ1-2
CASTKIYDRGYGYTF
TGTGCCAGTACCAAAATATATGACCGGGGTTACGGCTACACCTTC
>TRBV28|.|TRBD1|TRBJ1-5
CASRPVWTGGQQPQHF
TGTGCCAGCAGGCCGGTTTGGACAGGGGGGCAACAGCCCCAGCATTTT
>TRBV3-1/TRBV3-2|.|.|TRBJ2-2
CASSRTGFTNAGELFF
TGTGCCAGCAGCCGAACAGGGTTTACGAACGCCGGGGAGCTGTTTTTT
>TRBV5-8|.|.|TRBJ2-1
CASSGAPSSYNEQFF
TGTGCCAGCAGCGGGGCCCCGAGCTCCTACAATGAGCAGTTCTTC
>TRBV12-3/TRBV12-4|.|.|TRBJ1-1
CASRLWETTEAFF
TGTGCCAGCAGACTTTGGGAGACCACTGAAGCTTTCTTT
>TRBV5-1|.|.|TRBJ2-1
CASSFGASPRDEQFF
TGCGCCAGCAGCTTTGGTGCATCCCCCCGGGATGAGCAGTTCTTC
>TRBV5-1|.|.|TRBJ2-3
CASSLDGSGRTDTQYF
TGCGCCAGCAGCTTGGATGGGTCAGGGCGGACAGATACGCAGTATTTT
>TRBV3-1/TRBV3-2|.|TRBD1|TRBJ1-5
CATEGQTLLSNQPQHF
TGTGCCACCGAGGGACAGACACTACTTAGCAATCAGCCCCAGCATTTT
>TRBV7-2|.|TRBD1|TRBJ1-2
CASSLVVGQGFDGYTF
TGTGCCAGCAGCTTAGTTGTGGGACAGGGCTTCGATGGCTACACCTTC
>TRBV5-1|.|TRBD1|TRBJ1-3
CASSNKAGTGGGNTIYF
TGCGCCAGCAGCAATAAAGCCGGGACAGGGGGAGGAAACACCATATATTTT
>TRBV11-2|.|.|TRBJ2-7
CASSLFRAGEQYF
TGTGCCAGCAGCTTATTTCGAGCAGGCGAGCAGTACTTC
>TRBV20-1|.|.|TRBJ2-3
CSASGTDTQYF
TGCAGTGCATCGGGGACAGATACGCAGTATTTT
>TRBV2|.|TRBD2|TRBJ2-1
CARGAGPGGAEQFF
TGTGCCAGGGGAGCGGGACCCGGGGGGGCTGAGCAGTTCTTC
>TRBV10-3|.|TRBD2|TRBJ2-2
CAISDPAGLNTGELFF
TGTGCCATCAGTGACCCAGCGGGACTCAACACCGGGGAGCTGTTTTTT
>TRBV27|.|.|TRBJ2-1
CASRGGYPYNEQFF
TGTGCCAGCAGGGGGGGTTACCCCTACAATGAGCAGTTCTTC
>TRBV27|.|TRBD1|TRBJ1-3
CASSPGTVPSTIYF
TGTGCCAGCAGTCCGGGGACAGTTCCAAGCACCATATATTTT
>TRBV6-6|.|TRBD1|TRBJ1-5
CASSYGQGANQPQHF
TGTGCCAGCAGTTACGGGCAGGGGGCGAATCAGCCCCAGCATTTT
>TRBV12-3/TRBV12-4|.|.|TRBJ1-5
CASSKQGNQPQHF
TGTGCCAGCAGTAAACAGGGTAATCAGCCCCAGCATTTT
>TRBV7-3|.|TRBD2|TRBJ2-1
CASSFGLAQYNEQFF
TGTGCCAGCAGCTTCGGACTAGCGCAGTACAATGAGCAGTTCTTC
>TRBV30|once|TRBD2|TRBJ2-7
CAWNSGGPLDEQYF
TGTGCCTGGAACTCGGGAGGGCCTTTAGACGAGCAGTACTTC
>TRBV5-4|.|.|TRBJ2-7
CASSLEAGYTSYEQYF
TGTGCCAGCAGCTTGGAAGCAGGCTACACTTCCTACGAGCAGTACTTC
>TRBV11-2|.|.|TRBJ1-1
CASSLRAGRLEAFF
TGTGCCAGCAGCTTACGGGCAGGGCGACTTGAAGCTTTCTTT
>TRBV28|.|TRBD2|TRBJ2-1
CASSAGLSYNEQFF
TGTGCCAGCAGCGCGGGACTATCCTACAATGAGCAGTTCTTC
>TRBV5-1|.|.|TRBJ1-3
CASSPSGGRNTIYF
TGCGCCAGCAGCCCATCTGGGGGCCGGAACACCATATATTTT
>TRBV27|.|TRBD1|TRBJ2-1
CASSLRARVTGQDSDNEQFF
TGTGCCAGCAGTTTAAGGGCGAGGGTAACCGGACAGGATTCCGACAATGAGCAGTTCTTC
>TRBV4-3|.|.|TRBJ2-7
CASSQGSPGDEQYF
TGCGCCAGCAGCCAAGGGTCGCCCGGGGACGAGCAGTACTTC
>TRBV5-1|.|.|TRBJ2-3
CASSFRGYGTDTQYF
TGCGCCAGCAGCTTTAGGGGTTACGGCACAGATACGCAGTATTTT
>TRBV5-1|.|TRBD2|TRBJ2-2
CASSLSLAGVTGELFF
TGCGCCAGCAGCTTGTCTCTAGCGGGAGTCACCGGGGAGCTGTTTTTT
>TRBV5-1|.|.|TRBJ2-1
CASSLRTGLGGNEQFF
TGCGCCAGCAGCTTACGGACAGGTTTAGGGGGGAATGAGCAGTTCTTC
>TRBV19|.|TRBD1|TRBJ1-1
CASSVIQGLTFF
TGTGCCAGTAGTGTAATACAGGGGTTAACTTTCTTT
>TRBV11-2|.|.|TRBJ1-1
CASSLDRRLEAFF
TGTGCCAGCAGCTTAGATCGGCGGCTTGAAGCTTTCTTT
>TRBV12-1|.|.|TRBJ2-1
CASSFAPGLAGYNEQFF
TGTGCCAGCAGCTTTGCCCCAGGACTAGCGGGGTACAATGAGCAGTTCTTC
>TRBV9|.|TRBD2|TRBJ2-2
CASSVVGGTGELFF
TGTGCCAGCAGCGTAGTGGGGGGGACCGGGGAGCTGTTTTTT
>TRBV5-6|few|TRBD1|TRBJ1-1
CASSFILTGGEAFF
TGTGCCAGCAGCTTCATACTAACAGGGGGCGAAGCTTTCTTT